This TCR beta chain was captured in a study of naive and memory T cell subsets. The beta constant-region primer was an equimolar mix of two oligonucleotides covering TRBC1 and TRBC2. Ligated cDNA was amplified by four rounds of PCR with nested alpha and beta constant-region primers and SP2. From the UMI-ligation and nested PCR reads, TCRdb called clonotypes with MiXCR, one entry per CDR3 protein. This sample has 8,800 or so distinct CDR3 sequences, with about 30% found just once. The sequenced sample consisted of CD8+ TEMRA cells from blood. Subset described: effector memory re-expressing CD45RA, CD45RA+ CD27-. This receptor was obtained from a human donor in good health.

This CDR3 reads CASSLGAQQETQYF. Here the CDR3 DNA reads TGTGCCAGCAGTTTAGGAGCGCAGCAAGAGACCCAGTACTTC. This chain links TRBV12-3 or TRBV12-4 with TRBJ2-5; the D is unclear. V lost 1 base to trimming and J lost 2 bases, with 8 bases between them. This CDR3 region has 14 residues.